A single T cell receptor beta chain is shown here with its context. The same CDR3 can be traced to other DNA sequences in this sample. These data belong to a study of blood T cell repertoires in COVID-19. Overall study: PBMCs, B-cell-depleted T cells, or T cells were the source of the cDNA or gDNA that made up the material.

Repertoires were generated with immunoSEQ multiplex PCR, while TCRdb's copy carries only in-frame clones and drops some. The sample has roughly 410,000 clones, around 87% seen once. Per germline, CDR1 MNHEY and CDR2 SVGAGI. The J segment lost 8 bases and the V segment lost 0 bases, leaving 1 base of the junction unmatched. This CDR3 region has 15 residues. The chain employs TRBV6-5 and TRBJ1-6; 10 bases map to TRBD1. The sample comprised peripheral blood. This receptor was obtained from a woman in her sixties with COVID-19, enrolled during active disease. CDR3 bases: TGTGCCAGCAGTTACTCCGGGACAGGGGATTCACCCCTCCACTTT. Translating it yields CASSYSGTGDSPLHF.